This T cell receptor (beta chain) was found in a study of cytomegalovirus exposure and HLA in healthy donors. General study results and limits: According to the study, approximately 150 TCR beta chains were cytomegalovirus-associated. TCR beta V- and J-gene trimming was later associated with a missense DCLRE1C variant.

Trimming took off 4 bases at V and 7 bases at J, with 20 bases between the two ends. The CDR3 length is 15 residues. Germline CDR1 and CDR2: SGDLS and YYNGEE. The PCR employed 60 Vbeta primers together with 13 Jbeta primers. Sequencing was performed with immunoSEQ multiplex PCR; in TCRdb, only in-frame clones are kept and a portion is missing. The sample consists of 110,000 to 150,000 clones, around four fifths of them appearing once. Comments on this clone: Its specificity is not known.

Specimen: PBMCs. This rearrangement joins TRBV9 to TRBJ1-2; the D is unclear. The sequence derives from a male donor in good health and CMV-seronegative. The CDR3 region is CASSSLGSGLGGYTF. The CDR3 DNA sequence: TGTGCCAGCAGCTCCCTCGGGAGCGGCCTTGGTGGCTACACCTTC.